Listed here is a single T cell receptor (beta chain). The antigen remains undetermined. The sample comes from a study of T cell responses to AZD1222 COVID-19 vaccine. General observations from the study: The study sampled repertoires only after the peak T cell response. CD4 TCRs covered the whole spike, strongest at regions 160-218 and 743-854.

The repertoire was sequenced with immunoSEQ multiplex PCR; TCRdb's copy has only in-frame clones and lacks some. The sample yields 98,000 or so clones, around nine tenths seen once. This sample comprised peripheral blood, obtained on day 0 of AZD1222 vaccination. This TCR was sampled from an adult in good health.

CDR3 in DNA: TGTGCCAGCAGTTTTCTCGGCAACCGAGTTTATGGCTACACCTTC. Protein sequence: CASSFLGNRVYGYTF. The chain is built from TRBV27 and TRBJ1-2; no reliable D call. From germline, CDR1 is MNHEY and CDR2 SMNVEV (reference sequence). Trimming stripped 3 bases from V and 5 bases from J, with 16 bases between. This CDR3 is built from 15 residues.